This is a list of T cell receptor beta chains from one sample in a study of Ad26.COV2.S vaccination and SARS-CoV-2 variants. Profiled with immunoSEQ multiplex PCR; TCRdb holds only in-frame clones, not every one. The data hold around 400,000 clones, with roughly 85% observed a single time. The material was peripheral blood, obtained in a trial of Ad26.COV2.S vaccine versus placebo. These receptors were taken from a person aged 18-60 years who received the Ad26.COV2.S COVID-19 vaccine or a placebo. CDR3s include the opening cysteine and the closing phenylalanine or tryptophan. The D gene is left open where the match is weak. The size field is filled for only some rows; it gives once, few, many or a size class.

cdr3_nt: TGTGCCAGCAGCCAAGAGGCTAGCGGGGTGAGAATAACAGATACGCAGTATTTT
cdr3_aa: CASSQEASGVRITDTQYF
clone_size: once
v_call: TRBV4-2
j_call: TRBJ2-3
d_call: TRBD2

cdr3_nt: TGCGCCAGCAGACAGGGATTCGTCTCAACTAATGAAAAACTGTTTTTT
cdr3_aa: CASRQGFVSTNEKLFF
clone_size: .
v_call: TRBV5-1
j_call: TRBJ1-4
d_call: .

cdr3_nt: TGTGCCAGCAGCCAAGACGGCGGGGAAAGTGAAGCTTTCTTT
cdr3_aa: CASSQDGGESEAFF
clone_size: .
v_call: TRBV3-1/TRBV3-2
j_call: TRBJ1-1
d_call: .

cdr3_nt: TGTGCCAGCAGTACGGACACCTATCAGCCCCAGCATTTT
cdr3_aa: CASSTDTYQPQHF
clone_size: .
v_call: TRBV27
j_call: TRBJ1-5
d_call: .

cdr3_nt: TGCGCCAGCAGCAGCGGCCTGGGAAATGAGCAGTTCTTC
cdr3_aa: CASSSGLGNEQFF
clone_size: .
v_call: TRBV5-1
j_call: TRBJ2-1
d_call: .

cdr3_nt: TGTGCCAGCAGCCCCTACCGACGGGATGAAAAACTGTTTTTT
cdr3_aa: CASSPYRRDEKLFF
clone_size: .
v_call: TRBV7-2
j_call: TRBJ1-4
d_call: .

cdr3_nt: TGTGCCAGCAGCTTGCCCCCCAGACGGGATGAAAAACTGTTTTTT
cdr3_aa: CASSLPPRRDEKLFF
clone_size: .
v_call: TRBV11-3
j_call: TRBJ1-4
d_call: .

cdr3_nt: TGTGCCAGTATGACAGCTATTGTCACTAGCGGTCTTTCGAACACCGGGGAGCTGTTTTTT
cdr3_aa: CASMTAIVTSGLSNTGELFF
clone_size: .
v_call: TRBV19
j_call: TRBJ2-2
d_call: TRBD2

cdr3_nt: TGTGCCAGCAGCTCTCTAATCACTGAAGCTTTCTTT
cdr3_aa: CASSSLITEAFF
clone_size: .
v_call: TRBV7-9
j_call: TRBJ1-1
d_call: .

cdr3_nt: TGCGCCAGCAGCTTTTCAGGGTACGAGCAGTACTTC
cdr3_aa: CASSFSGYEQYF
clone_size: few
v_call: TRBV5-1
j_call: TRBJ2-7
d_call: .

cdr3_nt: TGCGCCAGCAGCTTGACAACGCCATCCTTAGACTCTGGAAACACCATATATTTT
cdr3_aa: CASSLTTPSLDSGNTIYF
clone_size: .
v_call: TRBV5-1
j_call: TRBJ1-3
d_call: .

cdr3_nt: TGTGCCATCAGCGGTGTTACAGGGTTGGGCGGGGAGCTGTTTTTT
cdr3_aa: CAISGVTGLGGELFF
clone_size: .
v_call: TRBV10-3
j_call: TRBJ2-2
d_call: .

cdr3_nt: TGTGCCAGCACCCAAGGGGGGTCCTCCTACGAGCAGTACTTC
cdr3_aa: CASTQGGSSYEQYF
clone_size: .
v_call: TRBV3-1/TRBV3-2
j_call: TRBJ2-7
d_call: .

cdr3_nt: TGTGCCAGCTATGGGACAGGGGAGGGAAAACTGTTTTTT
cdr3_aa: CASYGTGEGKLFF
clone_size: .
v_call: TRBV7-9
j_call: TRBJ1-4
d_call: TRBD1

cdr3_nt: TGTGCCAGCAGCTTGATAGCTCTTTCAGGCACTGAAGCTTTCTTT
cdr3_aa: CASSLIALSGTEAFF
clone_size: .
v_call: TRBV5-5
j_call: TRBJ1-1
d_call: .

cdr3_nt: TGCAGCGCCATGGGACAGGTCACCGGGGAGCTGTTTTTT
cdr3_aa: CSAMGQVTGELFF
clone_size: .
v_call: TRBV29-1
j_call: TRBJ2-2
d_call: TRBD1

cdr3_nt: TGTGCCAGCAGCTTATTCGGAGCCTACGAGCAGTACTTC
cdr3_aa: CASSLFGAYEQYF
clone_size: .
v_call: TRBV13
j_call: TRBJ2-7
d_call: .

cdr3_nt: TGTGCCAGTAGTATAGGAACGGGGCAGAACTATGGCTACACCTTC
cdr3_aa: CASSIGTGQNYGYTF
clone_size: .
v_call: TRBV19
j_call: TRBJ1-2
d_call: .

cdr3_nt: TGTGCCACCCCTGCTAGGGGGGAGCAGTTCTTC
cdr3_aa: CATPARGEQFF
clone_size: .
v_call: TRBV15
j_call: TRBJ2-1
d_call: .

cdr3_nt: TGTGCCAGTAGTATCGACACAAGCGGGGAGCTGTTTTTT
cdr3_aa: CASSIDTSGELFF
clone_size: once
v_call: TRBV19
j_call: TRBJ2-2
d_call: .

cdr3_nt: TGTGCCAGCAGCCCCCGTGCGGGAGCGGGACGAGGGAATGAGCAGTTCTTC
cdr3_aa: CASSPRAGAGRGNEQFF
clone_size: .
v_call: TRBV9
j_call: TRBJ2-1
d_call: TRBD2

cdr3_nt: TGTGCCAGTAGTCCCGGGACAGCCTTCTATGGCTACACCTTC
cdr3_aa: CASSPGTAFYGYTF
clone_size: .
v_call: TRBV19
j_call: TRBJ1-2
d_call: TRBD1